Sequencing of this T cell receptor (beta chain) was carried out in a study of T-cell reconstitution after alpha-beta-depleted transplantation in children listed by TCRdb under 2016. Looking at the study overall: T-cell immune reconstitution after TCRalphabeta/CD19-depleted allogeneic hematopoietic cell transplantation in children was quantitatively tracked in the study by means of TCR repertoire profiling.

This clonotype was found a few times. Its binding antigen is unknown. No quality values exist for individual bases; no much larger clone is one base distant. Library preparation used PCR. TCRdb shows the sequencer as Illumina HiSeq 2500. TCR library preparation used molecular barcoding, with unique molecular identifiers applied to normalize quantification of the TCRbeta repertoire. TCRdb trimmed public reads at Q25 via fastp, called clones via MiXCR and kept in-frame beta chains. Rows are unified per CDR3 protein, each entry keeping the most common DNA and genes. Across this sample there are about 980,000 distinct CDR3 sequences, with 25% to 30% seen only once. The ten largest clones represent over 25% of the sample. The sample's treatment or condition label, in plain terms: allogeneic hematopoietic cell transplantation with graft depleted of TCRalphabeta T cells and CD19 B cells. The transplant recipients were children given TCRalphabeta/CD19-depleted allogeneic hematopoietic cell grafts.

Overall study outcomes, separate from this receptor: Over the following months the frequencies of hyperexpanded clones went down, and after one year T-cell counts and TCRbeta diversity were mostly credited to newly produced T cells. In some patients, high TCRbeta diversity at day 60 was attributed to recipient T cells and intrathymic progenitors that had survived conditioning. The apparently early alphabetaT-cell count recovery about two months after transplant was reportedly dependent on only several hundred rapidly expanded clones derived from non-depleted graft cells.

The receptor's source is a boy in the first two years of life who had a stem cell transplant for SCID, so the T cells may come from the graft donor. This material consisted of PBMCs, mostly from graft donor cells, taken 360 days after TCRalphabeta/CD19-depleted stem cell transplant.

The base sequence is TGTGCCAGCAGCCAAGACATCTACACAGATACGCAGTATTTT. This yields the protein CASSQDIYTDTQYF. The sequence is built from TRBV3-1 and TRBJ2-3; the D gene assignment is ambiguous. CDR1 LGHDT and CDR2 YNNKEL were looked up in the germline V gene (reference sequence). V was cut back by 0 bases and J by 2 bases, leaving a gap of 6 bases between them. From its cysteine to its phenylalanine, the CDR3 spans 14 amino acids. Solely the CDR3 DNA is kept, with 42 bases framed from the first base.